This T cell receptor beta chain originates from a study of T cell repertoires in aging, cancer and after chemotherapy. General study results and limits: In each cancer cohort, median generation probability increased across chemotherapy, suggesting thymic output rebounded.

A word on this clonotype: What it recognizes is unknown.

TCR beta rearrangements were amplified from peripheral blood genomic DNA. TRB rearrangements spanning V, D and J were amplified using mixed TRB-A/B primers. TCRdb reprocessed the multiplex PCR reads with MiXCR, giving one entry per CDR3 protein. This sample has 10,000 to 15,000 distinct CDR3 sequences, with 35% to 45% found just once. The TCR originated in a human donor in good health. The donor label of this sample is uncertain. The sequencing sample was made of blood.

The CDR3: CASSPDDRGFGYTF. Here the CDR3 DNA reads TGTGCCAGCAGCCCAGACGACAGGGGGTTTGGCTACACCTTC. The J gene is TRBJ1-2, the V gene TRBV5-4, with 9 bases aligning to TRBD1. J gave up 7 bases and V 4 bases, and 8 bases lay outside the gene matches. The CDR3 runs 14 residues. Germline CDR1 SGHNT, CDR2 YYREEE (reference sequence).